The rows below give T cell receptor beta chains drawn from one sample of a study of T cell responses to AZD1222 COVID-19 vaccine. The method was immunoSEQ multiplex PCR; TCRdb's version includes in-frame clones alone and lacks a portion of them. This sample yields about 66,000 clones, of which about 90% are seen a single time; 17% belongs to the top ten. This specimen consisted of peripheral blood, obtained on day 0 of AZD1222 vaccination. These receptors were obtained from an adult in good health. CDR3s include the opening cysteine and the closing phenylalanine or tryptophan. Fields, in order: V gene, CDR3 protein.

v_gene: TRBV11-1
CDR3aa: CASSPPKGGYTF

v_gene: TRBV14
CDR3aa: CASSQDGVRNTEAFF

v_gene: TRBV19
CDR3aa: CASSTLTINKGNSPLHF

v_gene: TRBV6-6
CDR3aa: CASFDRDNQPQHF

v_gene: TRBV18
CDR3aa: CASSHLKETQYF

v_gene: TRBV30
CDR3aa: CAWSLGTGNTEAFF

v_gene: TRBV7-9
CDR3aa: CASSSNRYENTEAFF

v_gene: TRBV25-1
CDR3aa: CASSPPTAGSGSPLHF

v_gene: TRBV29-1
CDR3aa: CGGQGADGYTF

v_gene: TRBV5-8
CDR3aa: CASSSTGQGNPPLHF

v_gene: TRBV7-6
CDR3aa: CASSSHLGVSSQETQYF

v_gene: TRBV2
CDR3aa: CASSEPRDISSYNEQFF